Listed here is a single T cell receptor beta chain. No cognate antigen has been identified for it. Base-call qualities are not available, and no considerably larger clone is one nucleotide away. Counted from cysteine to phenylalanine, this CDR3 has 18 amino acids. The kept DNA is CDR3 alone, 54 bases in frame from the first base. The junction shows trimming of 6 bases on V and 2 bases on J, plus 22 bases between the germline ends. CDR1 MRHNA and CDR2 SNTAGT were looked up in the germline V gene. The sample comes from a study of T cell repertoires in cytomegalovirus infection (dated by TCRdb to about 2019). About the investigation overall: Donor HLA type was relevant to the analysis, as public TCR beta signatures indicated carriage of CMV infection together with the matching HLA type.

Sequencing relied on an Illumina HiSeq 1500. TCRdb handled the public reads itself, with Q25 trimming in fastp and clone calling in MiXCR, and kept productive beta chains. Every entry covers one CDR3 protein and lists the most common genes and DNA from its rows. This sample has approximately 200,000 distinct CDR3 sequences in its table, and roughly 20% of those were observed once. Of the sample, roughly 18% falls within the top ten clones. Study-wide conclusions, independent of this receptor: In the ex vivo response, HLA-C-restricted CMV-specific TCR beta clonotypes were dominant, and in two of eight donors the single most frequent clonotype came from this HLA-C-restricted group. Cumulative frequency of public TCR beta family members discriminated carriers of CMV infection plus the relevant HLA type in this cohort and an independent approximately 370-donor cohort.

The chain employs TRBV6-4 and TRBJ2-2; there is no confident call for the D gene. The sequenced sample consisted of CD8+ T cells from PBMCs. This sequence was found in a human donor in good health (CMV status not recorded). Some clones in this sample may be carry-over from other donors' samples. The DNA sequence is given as TGTGCCAGCAGCCCCCTTTTGAGGAGAGGAGCTAACACCGGGGAGCTGTTTTTT. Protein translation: CASSPLLRRGANTGELFF.